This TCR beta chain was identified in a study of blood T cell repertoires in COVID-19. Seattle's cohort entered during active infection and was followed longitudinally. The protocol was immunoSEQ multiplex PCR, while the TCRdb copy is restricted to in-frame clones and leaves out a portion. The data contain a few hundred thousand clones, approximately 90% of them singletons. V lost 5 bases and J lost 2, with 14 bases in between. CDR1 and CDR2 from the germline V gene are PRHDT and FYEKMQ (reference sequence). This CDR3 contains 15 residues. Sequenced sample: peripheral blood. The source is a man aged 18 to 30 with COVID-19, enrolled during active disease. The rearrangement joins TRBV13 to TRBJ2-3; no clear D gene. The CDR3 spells CASSLGYVVTDTQYF. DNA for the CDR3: TGTGCCAGCAGCCTGGGCTATGTAGTCACAGATACGCAGTATTTT.